These T cell receptor beta chains were read from a single sample in a study of beta chain features in type 1 diabetes. The method was immunoSEQ multiplex PCR; TCRdb's version includes in-frame clones alone and lacks a portion of them. Of 350,000 to 450,000 clones in the sample, roughly 14% were seen once. The material sequenced was naive CD4+ T cells from blood. Receptors originate from a man aged 25 to 40 in good health. Each CDR3 is given with its conserved first and last residue. A D gene is named only where the DNA matches it firmly. Some rows have no size entry. The others give once, few or many, or a class for an expanded clone.

>few|TRBV9|TRBJ2-3|-
TGTGCCAGCAGCGTAGGAGGGGCCAATAGGGGCACAGATACGCAGTATTTT
CASSVGGANRGTDTQYF
>-|TRBV6-6|TRBJ1-5|TRBD1
TGTGCCAGCAGATACGACAGGGGAGTAGGAAATCAGCCCCAGCATTTT
CASRYDRGVGNQPQHF
>-|TRBV25-1|TRBJ1-5|-
TGTGCCAGCAGTGAAATAGGGGCGCGGGGCAATCAGCCCCAGCATTTT
CASSEIGARGNQPQHF
>-|TRBV10-3|TRBJ1-3|-
TGTGCCAGCAGTAAGACAGAGTTCTCTGGAAACACCATATATTTT
CASSKTEFSGNTIYF
>-|TRBV9|TRBJ2-3|TRBD2
TGTGCCAGCAGCAAGGGACTAGCGGGGATAACAGATACGCAGTATTTT
CASSKGLAGITDTQYF
>-|TRBV15|TRBJ2-5|-
TGTGCCACCAGCAGAGACGGGATGGAGAGAGAGACCCAGTACTTC
CATSRDGMERETQYF
>-|TRBV30|TRBJ1-3|-
TGTGCCTGGGCTAGCTCTGGAAACACCATATATTTT
CAWASSGNTIYF
>once|TRBV5-6|TRBJ2-5|TRBD1
TGTGCCAGCAGCTTGGTAGGGACAGGAGAGACCCAGTACTTC
CASSLVGTGETQYF
>few|TRBV28|TRBJ1-1|TRBD1
TGTGCCAGCAGTTTAGCCCCACCCGGGACAGGAATGAACACTGAAGCTTTCTTT
CASSLAPPGTGMNTEAFF
>few|TRBV9|TRBJ2-3|TRBD2
TGTGCCAGCAGCCAGACTAGCGAGTATACAGATACGCAGTATTTT
CASSQTSEYTDTQYF
>few|TRBV29-1|TRBJ2-3|TRBD1
TGCAGCGTTAGGGGGCTTAGCACAGATACGCAGTATTTT
CSVRGLSTDTQYF
>few|TRBV7-2|TRBJ2-1|-
TGTGCCAGCAGCCCCGCACGAGGGCGCGGCAATGAGCAGTTCTTC
CASSPARGRGNEQFF
>few|TRBV7-2|TRBJ2-3|-
TGTGCCAGCAGCTTCGTTAGCACAGATACGCAGTATTTT
CASSFVSTDTQYF
>many|TRBV30|TRBJ2-1|TRBD2
TGTGCCTGGAGTCAACTAGCGGGAAGAGGGGGTGAGCAGTTCTTC
CAWSQLAGRGGEQFF
>few|TRBV6-6|TRBJ1-1|TRBD1
TGTGCCAGCAGTTACCGAAGACAGGGGTCAAACACTGAAGCTTTCTTT
CASSYRRQGSNTEAFF
>-|TRBV19|TRBJ1-5|-
TGTGCCAGTAGTCTCGCCGTTGGCACTCAGCCCCAGCATTTT
CASSLAVGTQPQHF